Presented here are 15 T cell receptor beta chains from one specimen sequenced in a study of blood T cells in healthy people across ages (dated by TCRdb to about 2015). The library relied on 5' RACE. Sequencing used an Illumina HiSeq 2500. A second PCR of about 6 to 12 cycles was run with a J-beta primer mix and a sample-barcoded 5' primer. TCRdb applied fastp at Q25 and MiXCR to the public reads, then kept only in-frame beta chains. Each CDR3 protein gets just one entry, which takes the most common genes and DNA from the rows behind it. The sample table contains about 1.6 million distinct CDR3 sequences; only one count was recorded for 30% to 35% of them. The ten largest clonotypes hold roughly 12% of the sample. Input material: blood. The receptors here all came from a woman younger than 45 in good health.

The V and J genes are TRBV7-9 and TRBJ2-1, with D possibly matching TRBD2 (7 bases). Looked up from germline, CDR1 is SEHNR and CDR2 is FQNEAQ (reference sequence). V was clipped by 3 bases and J by 7 bases, with 13 bases between them. The CDR3 is 14 residues long. CDR3 in amino acids: CASSFVGGRNEQFF. The DNA of the CDR3 is TGTGCCAGCAGCTTTGTGGGGGGGCGGAATGAGCAGTTCTTC.

This clonotype has only a few counts. The rearrangement uses TRBV4-2 and TRBJ2-3; D gene uncertain. Trimming stripped 1 base from V and 2 bases from J, with 13 bases between. The CDR3 spans 16 residues. Germline CDR1 reads LGHNA; CDR2 reads YNFKEQ. DNA of the CDR3: TGTGCCAGCAGCCAAGGGGTACTTGCCGACACAGATACGCAGTATTTT. The encoded protein is CASSQGVLADTDTQYF.

This clonotype came up a few times. The gene calls are TRBV11-2 and TRBJ2-7; perhaps D is TRBD1 or TRBD2 (5 bases each). Germline V gene data show CDR1 as SGHAT and CDR2 as FQNNGV. Trimming stripped 5 bases from V and 6 bases from J, with 20 bases between. The CDR3 is 15 residues long. As DNA, the CDR3 is TGTGCCAGCAGCCACGGAAGGGACCCAAAGCGCGAGCAGTACTTC. Protein: CASSHGRDPKREQYF.

This chain uses TRBV5-1 with TRBJ2-7; 10 positions match TRBD1. V lost 0 bases, J lost 5 bases, and 8 bases stayed unmatched. This CDR3 comprises 16 residues. Germline V CDR1 and CDR2: SGHRS, YFSETQ. CDR3 region: CASSLGPGQGDDEQYF. CDR3 in DNA: TGCGCCAGCAGCTTGGGGCCCGGACAGGGGGACGACGAGCAGTACTTC.

On this clonotype itself: This could be a read error, since a much larger clone is one nucleotide away. The V gene is TRBV6-2 or TRBV6-3, the J gene TRBJ2-1; D is uncertain. This CDR3 region has 14 residues. The germline CDR1 and CDR2 sequences are MNHEY and SVGEGT. CDR3 in amino acids: CASSYRSSYNKQFF. In DNA, the CDR3 is TGTGCCAGCAGTTATCGAAGCTCCTACAATAAGCAGTTCTTC.

This chain joins TRBV28 and TRBJ2-3, with D unclear. V dropped 3 bases and J dropped 7 bases, with 11 bases sitting between them. CDR1 and CDR2 (germline): MDHEN, SYDVKM. The CDR3 spans 13 residues. The CDR3 DNA follows: TGTGCCAGCAGTTTTCTAAGAGGTTATACGCAGTATTTT. The encoded protein is CASSFLRGYTQYF.

This clonotype showed up just a few times. In DNA, the CDR3 is TGTGCCAGCAGTTTTGTAGCAGGGAGCAACTATGGCTACACCTTC. It codes for CASSFVAGSNYGYTF. The rearrangement uses TRBV12-3 or TRBV12-4 and TRBJ1-2, with TRBD1 as a possible D gene (5 bases). This CDR3 contains 15 residues. The V gene lost 3 bases and the J gene lost 2 bases, with 13 bases spanning the gap.

This chain links TRBV5-1 with TRBJ1-1; 8 bases are shared with TRBD1. CDR3 length: 15 amino acids. Germline V gene sequence: CDR1 SGHRS, CDR2 YFSETQ. Trimming cost V 4 bases and J 1 base; bases outside gene matches: 6. CDR3 bases: TGCGCCAGCAGCATCCAGGGGGCGAAGAACACTGAAGCTTTCTTT. The encoded protein is CASSIQGAKNTEAFF.

This chain links TRBV20-1 with TRBJ2-7; TRBD1 matches 8 bases. In germline, CDR1 is DFQATT, CDR2 SNEGSKA (reference sequence). This CDR3 is built from 13 residues. With V trimmed by 3 bases and J by 5 bases, 6 bases remained unmatched. The CDR3 DNA reads as TGCAGTGCTAGTACGACAGGGGTCCACGAGCAGTACTTC. This sequence encodes CSASTTGVHEQYF.

The V call is TRBV12-3 or TRBV12-4, the J call TRBJ1-1, with D hard to call. V was trimmed by 6 bases and J by 1 base, leaving 15 bases between them. The CDR3 sequence is 15 residues long. The CDR3: CASSPPGSKNTEAFF. Written as DNA, the CDR3 is TGTGCCAGCAGCCCTCCGGGCAGCAAGAACACTGAAGCTTTCTTT.

The J gene is TRBJ2-5, the V gene TRBV27; unclear D gene. The better agreement between TRBJ2-7 and the DNA end casts doubt on the J call. CDR3 length: 12 amino acids. Germline V CDR1 and CDR2: MNHEY, SMNVEV (reference sequence). The CDR3 sequence is CASSFMGSEQYF. The CDR3, as DNA: TGTGCCAGCAGTTTTATGGGGTCCGAGCAGTACTTC.

CDR3 region: CSAGGQGTNTEAFF. DNA of the CDR3: TGCAGTGCCGGTGGACAGGGGACGAACACTGAAGCTTTCTTT. The chain carries TRBV20-1 and TRBJ1-1; 9 nucleotides line up with TRBD1. Germline-derived CDR1 and CDR2 are DFQATT and SNEGSKA (reference sequence). V lost 6 bases and J lost 1; bases outside the gene matches: 6. This CDR3 is 14 amino acids long.

The chain couples TRBV7-9 to TRBJ2-5, with D perhaps TRBD2 (7 bases). Trimming pared 1 base from V and 7 bases from J, leaving 16 bases between. Looked up from germline, CDR1 is SEHNR and CDR2 is FQNEAQ (reference sequence). This CDR3 is built from 15 residues. The CDR3 bases are TGTGCCAGCAGCTTAGGCTGGGGGGGCGAAGGGACCCAGTACTTC. Protein sequence: CASSLGWGGEGTQYF.

In its sample, this clonotype was seen many times. This chain links TRBV5-1 with TRBJ2-7; D ambiguous. Trimming pared 2 bases from V and 0 bases from J, leaving 9 bases between. Germline V gives CDR1 SGHRS, CDR2 YFSETQ. There are 14 residues in the CDR3. In nucleotides, the CDR3 is TGCGCCAGCAGCTTCCTGACACCCTCCTACGAGCAGTACTTC. Translated: CASSFLTPSYEQYF.

This sequence joins TRBV28 and TRBJ1-6, with no clear D. Germline loops: CDR1 MDHEN, CDR2 SYDVKM. V was trimmed by 3 bases and J by 10 bases, leaving 13 bases between them. This CDR3 region has 14 residues. The CDR3 region is CASSLLNHRSPLHF. In DNA, the CDR3 is TGTGCCAGCAGTTTGCTTAATCATCGGTCACCCCTCCACTTT.